This TCR beta chain originates from a study of CD8+ T cells in alopecia areata. Study observations and caveats: In scalp, tofacitinib significantly decreased clonality and expanded CD8+ clones among the top 100. Between patients, shared TCR sequences were less clear than in mice. This was possibly due in part to HLA diversity in the patient population. When scalp samples are sequenced, resident alphabeta T cells of normal skin are also captured.

This sample's treatment: oral pan-JAK inhibitor, 5-10 mg twice daily. cDNA prepared by RNA extraction and subsequent reverse transcription served as the template for sequencing. TCRdb's copy holds only in-frame clones and misses some; the assay was immunoSEQ multiplex PCR. The sample has 180,000 or so clones, 40% to 65% seen once. About this clone itself: What it binds is not known.

The source was CD8+ T cells sorted from blood, collected at week 24, from a patient treated with tofacitinib. The TCR originated in a human donor with alopecia areata.

The CDR3 sequence is CSVEQASPGEQYF. The DNA of the CDR3 is TGCAGCGTTGAACAGGCCAGTCCGGGCGAGCAGTACTTC. This chain uses TRBV29-1 with TRBJ2-7; D is unresolved. Germline CDR1 SQVTM, CDR2 ANQGSEA. V was shortened by 2 bases and J by 6 bases, with 14 bases between the two germline ends. This CDR3 region has 13 residues.